A selection of T cell receptor beta chains follows, all from one sample in a study of blood T cell repertoires in COVID-19. Data came from immunoSEQ multiplex PCR; TCRdb stores just in-frame clones and leaves some out. The sample has tens of thousands of clones; more than 70% are singletons. Sequencing was done on a sample of peripheral blood. The receptors shown here come from a woman aged 40 to 49 with active or convalescent COVID-19. Both conserved end residues are part of each CDR3. D genes are given only for firm matches. Rows may omit the clone size; those that give it use once, few, many or a size class.

j_gene | abundance | v_gene | d_gene | CDR3nt | CDR3aa
TRBJ1-2 | . | TRBV10-3 | . | TGTGCCATCAGAGCTAACAGTATTTATGGCTACACCTTC | CAIRANSIYGYTF
TRBJ1-5 | few | TRBV30 | TRBD1 | TGTGCCTGGGACCCAGGAGGGACAGGCCCTGGAAGGCCCCAGCATTTT | CAWDPGGTGPGRPQHF
TRBJ1-4 | . | TRBV30 | . | TGTGCCTGGAGTGTAGGGGGGGACAATGAAAAACTGTTTTTT | CAWSVGGDNEKLFF
TRBJ2-7 | . | TRBV3-1/TRBV3-2 | . | TGTGCCAGCAGCCTGGCCGTATCCTACGAGCAGTACTTC | CASSLAVSYEQYF
TRBJ1-3 | . | TRBV3-1/TRBV3-2 | . | TGTGCCAGCAGCCCGTACAGGGCTGGAAACACCATATATTTT | CASSPYRAGNTIYF
TRBJ2-6 | . | TRBV27 | . | TGTGCCAGCAGGCCTGGCCGGGGCTCTGGGGCCAACGTCCTGACTTTC | CASRPGRGSGANVLTF
TRBJ1-6 | . | TRBV9 | . | TGTGCCAGCAGCCCGGGGGGAACCTATAATTCACCCCTCCACTTT | CASSPGGTYNSPLHF
TRBJ2-5 | . | TRBV5-6 | . | TGTGCCAGCAGCTTGCTGCAAGAGACCCAGTACTTC | CASSLLQETQYF
TRBJ2-1 | few | TRBV11-3 | TRBD2 | TGTGCCAGCAGCGCACCGGGACTAGTTAATGAGCAGTTCTTC | CASSAPGLVNEQFF
TRBJ1-3 | . | TRBV7-9 | . | TGTGCCAGCAGTTCCGTCATAGGGGGAGGAAACACCATATATTTT | CASSSVIGGGNTIYF
TRBJ1-1 | . | TRBV4-2 | . | TGTGCCAGCAGCCAAGATATAGAGAACACTGAAGCTTTCTTT | CASSQDIENTEAFF